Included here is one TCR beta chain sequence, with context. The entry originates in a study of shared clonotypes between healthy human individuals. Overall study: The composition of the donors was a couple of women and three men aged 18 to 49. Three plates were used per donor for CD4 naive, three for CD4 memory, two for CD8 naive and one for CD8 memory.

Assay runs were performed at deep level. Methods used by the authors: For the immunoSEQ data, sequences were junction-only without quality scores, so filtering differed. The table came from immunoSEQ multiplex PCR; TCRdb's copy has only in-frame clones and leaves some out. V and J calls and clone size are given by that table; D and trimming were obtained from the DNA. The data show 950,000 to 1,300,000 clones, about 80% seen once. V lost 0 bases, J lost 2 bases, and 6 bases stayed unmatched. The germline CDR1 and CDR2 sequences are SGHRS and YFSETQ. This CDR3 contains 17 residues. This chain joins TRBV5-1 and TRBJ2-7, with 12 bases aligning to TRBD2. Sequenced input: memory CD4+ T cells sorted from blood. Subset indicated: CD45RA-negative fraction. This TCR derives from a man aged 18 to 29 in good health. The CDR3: CASSLGTSGILAYEQYF. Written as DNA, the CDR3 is TGCGCCAGCAGCTTGGGGACTAGCGGGATACTAGCCTACGAGCAGTACTTC.